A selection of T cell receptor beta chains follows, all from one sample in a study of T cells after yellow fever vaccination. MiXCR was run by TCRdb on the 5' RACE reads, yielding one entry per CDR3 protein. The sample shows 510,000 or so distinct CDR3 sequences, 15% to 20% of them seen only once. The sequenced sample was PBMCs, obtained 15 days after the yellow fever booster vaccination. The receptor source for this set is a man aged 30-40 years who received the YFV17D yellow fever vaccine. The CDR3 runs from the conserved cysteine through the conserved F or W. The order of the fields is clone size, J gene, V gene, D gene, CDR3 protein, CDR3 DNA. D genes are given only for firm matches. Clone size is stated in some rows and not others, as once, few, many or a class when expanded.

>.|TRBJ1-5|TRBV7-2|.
CASSQTGIRPQHF
TGTGCCAGCAGCCAAACAGGAATCAGGCCCCAGCATTTT
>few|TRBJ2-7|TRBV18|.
CASSSGGTEQDEQYF
TGTGCCAGCTCATCCGGCGGCACCGAGCAGGACGAGCAGTACTTC
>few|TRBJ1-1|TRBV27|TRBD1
CARPTGRQGEAFF
TGTGCCAGACCCACGGGCCGACAGGGTGAAGCTTTCTTT
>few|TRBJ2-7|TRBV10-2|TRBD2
CASGAGEGLYEQYF
TGCGCCAGCGGGGCGGGAGAGGGTCTGTACGAGCAGTACTTC
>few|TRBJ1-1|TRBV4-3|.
CASSYTIAANTEAFF
TGCGCCAGCAGCTATACTATAGCAGCGAACACTGAAGCTTTCTTT
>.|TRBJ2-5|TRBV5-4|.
CASSLVGVQETQYF
TGTGCCAGCAGCTTGGTAGGGGTCCAAGAGACCCAGTACTTC
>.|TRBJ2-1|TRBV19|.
CASSISALNEQFF
TGTGCCAGTAGTATCAGTGCTCTGAATGAGCAGTTCTTC
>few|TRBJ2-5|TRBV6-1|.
CASSREYQETQYF
TGTGCCAGCAGCCGGGAGTACCAAGAGACCCAGTACTTC
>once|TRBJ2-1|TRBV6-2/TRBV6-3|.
CASSYPENEQFF
TGTGCCAGCAGTTATCCAGAGAATGAGCAGTTCTTC
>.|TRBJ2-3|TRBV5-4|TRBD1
CASSSTGTGGADTQYF
TGTGCCAGCAGCTCCACCGGGACAGGGGGAGCAGATACGCAGTATTTT
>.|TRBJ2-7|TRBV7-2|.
CASSLESYRRDYEQYF
TGTGCCAGCAGCTTAGAATCCTATAGGCGGGACTACGAGCAGTACTTC
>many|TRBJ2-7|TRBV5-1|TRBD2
CASGPGTSGYEQYF
TGCGCCAGCGGCCCTGGGACTAGCGGCTACGAGCAGTACTTC
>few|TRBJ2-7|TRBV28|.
CAAGLPYEQYF
TGTGCCGCAGGCTTACCCTACGAGCAGTACTTC
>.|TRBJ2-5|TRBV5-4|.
CASSLAGIGPQETQYF
TGTGCCAGCAGCTTGGCCGGAATTGGCCCACAAGAGACCCAGTACTTC
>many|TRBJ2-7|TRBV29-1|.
CSVELGGVEYF
TGCAGCGTTGAACTCGGCGGGGTCGAGTACTTC
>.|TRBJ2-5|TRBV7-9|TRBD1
CASSFGQGLEGETQYF
TGTGCCAGCAGCTTTGGACAGGGTCTAGAAGGAGAGACCCAGTACTTC
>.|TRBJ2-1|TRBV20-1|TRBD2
CSGLAGGGEQFF
TGCAGTGGACTAGCGGGAGGGGGTGAGCAGTTCTTC
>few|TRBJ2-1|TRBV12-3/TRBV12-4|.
CASSSAEERQEQFF
TGTGCCAGCAGTTCCGCCGAGGAGAGGCAGGAGCAGTTCTTC
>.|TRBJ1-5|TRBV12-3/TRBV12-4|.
CASSPSRGYQPQHF
TGTGCCAGCAGCCCCTCACGGGGATATCAGCCCCAGCATTTT
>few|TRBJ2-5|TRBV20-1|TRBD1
CSAGGQGAPAQYF
TGCAGTGCGGGGGGACAGGGAGCCCCAGCCCAGTACTTC
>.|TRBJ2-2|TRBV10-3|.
CAISETEGTGELFF
TGTGCCATCAGTGAGACCGAAGGCACCGGGGAGCTGTTTTTT
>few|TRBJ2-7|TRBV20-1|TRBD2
CSAPRSGAYEQYF
TGCAGTGCCCCCCGTAGCGGGGCTTACGAGCAGTACTTC
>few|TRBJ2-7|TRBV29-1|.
CSVRLDREQYF
TGCAGCGTACGACTAGACCGCGAGCAGTACTTC
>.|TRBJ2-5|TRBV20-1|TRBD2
CSARGGTSGQETQYF
TGCAGTGCTAGAGGAGGGACTAGCGGCCAAGAGACCCAGTACTTC
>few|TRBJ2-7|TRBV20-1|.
CSARYLWSPADEQYF
TGCAGTGCTCGCTACCTTTGGTCGCCGGCTGACGAGCAGTACTTC
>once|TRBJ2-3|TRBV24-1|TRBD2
CATSDPTSGSSDTQYF
TGTGCCACCAGTGATCCGACTAGCGGGAGCTCAGATACGCAGTATTTT
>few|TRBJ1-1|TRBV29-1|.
CSAQLGGTEAFF
TGCAGCGCCCAACTTGGAGGGACTGAAGCTTTCTTT
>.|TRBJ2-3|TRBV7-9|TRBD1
CASSPRDRHTDTQYF
TGTGCCAGCAGCCCGAGGGACAGACACACAGATACGCAGTATTTT
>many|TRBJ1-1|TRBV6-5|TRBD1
CASSTTRQGSFAFF
TGTGCCAGCAGTACCACGAGACAGGGTAGTTTTGCTTTCTTT
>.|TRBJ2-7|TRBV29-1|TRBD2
CSVLAGAGSYEQYF
TGCAGCGTCTTAGCGGGAGCCGGCTCCTACGAGCAGTACTTC
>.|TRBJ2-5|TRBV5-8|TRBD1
CASSQGTGQKETQYF
TGTGCCAGCAGCCAGGGTACGGGACAGAAAGAGACCCAGTACTTC
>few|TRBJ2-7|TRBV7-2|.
CASSLAGTTSEQYF
TGTGCCAGCAGCTTAGCGGGGACCACGAGCGAGCAGTACTTC
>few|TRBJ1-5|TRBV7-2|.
CASSLAGRARAQHF
TGTGCCAGCAGCTTAGCTGGGCGTGCGAGGGCCCAGCATTTT
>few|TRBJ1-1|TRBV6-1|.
CASSKSVNTEAFF
TGTGCCAGCAGTAAAAGCGTGAACACTGAAGCTTTCTTT
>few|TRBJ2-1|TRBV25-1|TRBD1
CASNRQGSSYNEQFF
TGTGCCAGCAATCGACAGGGGAGCTCCTACAATGAGCAGTTCTTC
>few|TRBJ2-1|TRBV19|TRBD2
CASGRTSGAYNEQFF
TGTGCCAGTGGGCGGACTAGCGGGGCCTACAATGAGCAGTTCTTC
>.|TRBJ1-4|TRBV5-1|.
CASSPGAIATNEKLFF
TGCGCCAGCAGCCCGGGGGCAATTGCAACTAATGAAAAACTGTTTTTT
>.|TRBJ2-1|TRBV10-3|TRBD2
CAISETGGGDEQFF
TGTGCCATCAGTGAGACGGGAGGTGGCGATGAGCAGTTCTTC
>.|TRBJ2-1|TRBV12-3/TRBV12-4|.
CASSLGFRGWNEQFF
TGTGCCAGCAGTTTGGGGTTCCGGGGCTGGAATGAGCAGTTCTTC
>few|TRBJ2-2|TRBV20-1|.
CSALQGNTGELFF
TGCAGTGCACTACAGGGTAACACCGGGGAGCTGTTTTTT
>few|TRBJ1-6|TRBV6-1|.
CASRPGLGGSPLHF
TGTGCCAGCAGACCAGGGCTCGGAGGTTCACCCCTCCACTTT
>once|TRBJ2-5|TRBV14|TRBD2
CASSQVREGETQYF
TGTGCCAGCAGCCAAGTACGGGAGGGTGAGACCCAGTACTTC
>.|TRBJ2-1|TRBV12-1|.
CASSPLGEPGNEQFF
TGTGCCAGCTCCCCCCTGGGGGAGCCTGGCAATGAGCAGTTCTTC
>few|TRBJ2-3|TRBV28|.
CASSLSAGTRTDTQYF
TGTGCCAGCAGTTTATCCGCGGGGACCCGCACAGATACGCAGTATTTT
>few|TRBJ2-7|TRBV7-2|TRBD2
CASSWTSGRVSEQYF
TGTGCCAGCAGCTGGACTAGCGGGAGGGTCTCCGAGCAGTACTTC
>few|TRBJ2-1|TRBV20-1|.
CSARDRIHPVGLLLRSYNEQFF
TGCAGTGCTAGAGATCGTATACACCCGGTGGGGTTGCTGCTGCGCTCCTACAATGAGCAGTTCTTC
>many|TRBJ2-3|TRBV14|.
CASSQWTGTDTQYF
TGTGCCAGCAGCCAGTGGACTGGCACAGATACGCAGTATTTT
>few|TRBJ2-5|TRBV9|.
CASSVEPSAETQYF
TGTGCCAGCAGCGTAGAGCCTAGCGCGGAGACCCAGTACTTC
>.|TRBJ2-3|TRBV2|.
CASNPGGVDTQYF
TGTGCCAGCAACCCAGGGGGGGTGGATACGCAGTATTTT
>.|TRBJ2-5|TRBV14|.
CASSPWGRGTQYF
TGTGCCAGCAGCCCCTGGGGCCGCGGGACCCAGTACTTC
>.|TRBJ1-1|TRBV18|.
CASSPGTSTEAFF
TGTGCCAGCTCACCTGGGACAAGTACTGAAGCTTTCTTT
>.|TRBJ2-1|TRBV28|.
CAGGTGTYNEQFF
TGTGCCGGAGGAACGGGAACCTACAATGAGCAGTTCTTC
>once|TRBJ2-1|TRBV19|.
CASSISAGISYNEQFF
TGTGCCAGTAGTATATCAGCGGGCATATCCTACAATGAGCAGTTCTTC
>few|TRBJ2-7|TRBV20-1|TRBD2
CSASIAGLYEQYF
TGCAGTGCTAGCATAGCGGGATTATACGAGCAGTACTTC
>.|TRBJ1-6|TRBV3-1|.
CASSQDGSPLHF
TGTGCCAGCAGCCAAGACGGATCACCCCTCCACTTT
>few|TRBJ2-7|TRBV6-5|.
CASSYSLSTPYEQYF
TGTGCCAGCAGTTACTCGCTCAGTACCCCCTACGAGCAGTACTTC
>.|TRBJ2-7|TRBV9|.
CASSVGGRSYEQYF
TGTGCCAGCAGCGTAGGGGGTAGGTCCTACGAGCAGTACTTC
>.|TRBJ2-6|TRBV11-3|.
CASSGTDFVLTF
TGTGCCAGCAGCGGGACCGACTTTGTCCTGACTTTC